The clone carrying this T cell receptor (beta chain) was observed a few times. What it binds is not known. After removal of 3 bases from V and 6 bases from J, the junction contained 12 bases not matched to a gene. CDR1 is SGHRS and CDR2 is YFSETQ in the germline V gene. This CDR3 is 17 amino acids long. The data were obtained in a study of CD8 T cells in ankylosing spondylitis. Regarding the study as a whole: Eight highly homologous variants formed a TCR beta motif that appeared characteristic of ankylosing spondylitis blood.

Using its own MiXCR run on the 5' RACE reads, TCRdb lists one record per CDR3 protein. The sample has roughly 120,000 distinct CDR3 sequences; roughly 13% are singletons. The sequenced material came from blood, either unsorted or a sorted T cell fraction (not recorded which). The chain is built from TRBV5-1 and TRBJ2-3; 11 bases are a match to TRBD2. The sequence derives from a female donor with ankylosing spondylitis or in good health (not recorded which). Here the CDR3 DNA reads TGCGCCAGCAGCTCGTCGGTAGCGGGGGGGCTGTCGGATACGCAGTATTTT. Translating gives CASSSSVAGGLSDTQYF.